The source of this T cell receptor (beta chain) is a study of metastatic and nonmetastatic thyroid tumors. Whole-study findings and limits: In blood and tumor, TCR beta diversity was reportedly significantly higher in malignant thyroid tumors than in benign nodules.

Among the patients, none had received any treatment before thyroid surgery. The table lists this clone with many counts. No antigen is known for it. This CDR3 has 15 amino acids. CDR1 and CDR2 (germline): PRHDT, FYEKMQ (reference sequence). The V end was cut by 3 bases, the J end by 3 bases, with 11 bases between. In the original processing: Clinicopathological groups supplied CDR3 differences that were used to build a distant-metastasis classifier for papillary thyroid cancer. Using MiXCR, TCRdb re-called clones from the PCR reads. TCRdb, not the authors, supplied the V and J calls. The data contain approximately 30,000 clones, 15% to 20% of them singletons.

The material sequenced was blood. This receptor was taken from a female donor with papillary thyroid cancer or a benign thyroid nodule (not recorded which). Some clones in this sample may be carry-over from other donors' samples. The chain carries TRBV13 and TRBJ2-2; unclear D gene. For the CDR3, the DNA is TGTGCCAGCAGCTTTGGCCCCGCGGACACCGGGGAGCTGTTTTTT. Translated, it gives CASSFGPADTGELFF.